This T cell receptor (beta chain) came from a study of T-cell reconstitution after alpha-beta-depleted transplantation in children. V shed 6 bases, J shed 6 bases, and the junction held 4 bases outside the gene matches. Germline V lookup: CDR1 SEHNR, CDR2 FQNEAQ (reference sequence). The CDR3 is made up of 13 amino acids. The TCRbeta library incorporated unique molecular identifiers. TCRdb re-called the PCR reads through MiXCR, storing one row per CDR3 protein. The sample includes 500,000 to 600,000 distinct CDR3 sequences, approximately 32% seen only once; the top ten take approximately 2.3%. Sequenced material: PBMCs from the stem cell graft donor, taken from the stem cell graft. The chain joins TRBV7-9 to TRBJ1-4, with 7 bases fitting TRBD1. This TCR was sampled from a human donor who donated a stem cell graft to a child with aplastic anemia. CDR3 sequence (DNA): TGTGCCAGCAGTGGGCAGGGGGATGAAAAACTGTTTTTT. Translating it yields CASSGQGDEKLFF.